This TCR beta chain came from a study of Graves' ophthalmopathy and Graves' hyperthyroidism. Whole-study context: There was a collection of peripheral blood at initial diagnosis, before any treatment.

For repertoire sequencing, the TCR beta CDR3 regions were amplified from RNA transcripts. First-round RT-PCR employed HTBI primers, with a second-round multiplex PCR after it. TCRdb fed the multiplex PCR reads into MiXCR, producing one record per CDR3 protein. The data show about 400,000 distinct CDR3 sequences, 15% to 20% seen once. In its sample, this clonotype was seen many times. Antigen specificity is unknown. Germline V CDR1 and CDR2: SGHAT, FQNNGV. This CDR3 region has 15 residues. Trimming cost V 5 bases and J 0 bases; bases outside gene matches: 4. The study's findings and limits: Appearing in blood as well were most expanded thyroid clonotypes above 0.001 frequency.

V and J are TRBV11-2 and TRBJ2-1, with TRBD1 matching 7 bases. This TCR was sampled from a woman aged 18-29 years with Graves' ophthalmopathy. Sequenced material: peripheral blood. CDR3 bases: TGTGCCAGCAGCGTACAGGGGAGCTCCTACAATGAGCAGTTCTTC. It translates to CASSVQGSSYNEQFF.